These 32 T cell receptor beta chains share one sample of origin, sequenced in a study of blood T cell repertoires in COVID-19. Sequencing used immunoSEQ multiplex PCR; TCRdb keeps in-frame clones, though not all of them. The table records 250,000 to 350,000 clones, approximately 90% of them present only once. Sequences were obtained from peripheral blood. These receptors were obtained from a man in his late teens or twenties with active or convalescent COVID-19.

V gene TRBV5-4 combines with J gene TRBJ1-2; 7 bases line up with TRBD1. Germline CDR1 SGHNT, CDR2 YYREEE (reference sequence). The trim removed 6 bases at V and 5 bases at J, leaving 16 bases unmatched. This CDR3 has 16 amino acids. CDR3 sequence (DNA): TGTGCCAGCAACCCCCGCGGGGACAGAAGCCTATATGGCTACACCTTC. Protein product: CASNPRGDRSLYGYTF.

V usage is TRBV2 and J usage is TRBJ2-7, with D possibly being TRBD1 (6 bases). The CDR3 has 12 amino acids. V gave up 7 bases and J gave up 10 bases, with 17 bases separating them. Germline V gene data show CDR1 as SNHLY and CDR2 as FYNNEI. The CDR3 sequence: CASMRDTPGQYF. In DNA form, the CDR3 reads TGTGCCAGCATGAGGGACACACCGGGACAGTACTTC.

This sequence joins TRBV6-5 and TRBJ1-4; 8 bases agree with TRBD1. Per germline, CDR1 MNHEY and CDR2 SVGAGI. The V gene end was trimmed by 6 bases and the J gene end by 6 bases; junction bases not matched to a gene: 9. The CDR3 has 15 residues. The CDR3 loop reads CASRNIDRGDEKLFF. Written as DNA, the CDR3 is TGTGCCAGCAGAAATATCGACAGGGGCGATGAAAAACTGTTTTTT.

With regard to this clone: The same CDR3 is also encoded by other DNA sequences in this sample. The chain couples TRBV5-1 to TRBJ2-7; no clear D gene. CDR1 and CDR2 from the germline V gene are SGHRS and YFSETQ. Trimming stripped 2 bases from V and 4 bases from J, with 7 bases between. The CDR3 is made up of 12 amino acids. The CDR3 region has the DNA TGCGCCAGCAGCTTAGGAGCTTACGAGCAGTACTTC. Protein product: CASSLGAYEQYF.

The chain uses TRBV5-1 and TRBJ2-7; TRBD1 aligns across 7 bases. Germline V gene data show CDR1 as SGHRS and CDR2 as YFSETQ. The J segment lost 2 bases and the V segment lost 4 bases, leaving 12 bases of the junction unmatched. The CDR3 sequence is 16 residues long. The CDR3 here is CASSKTGDLITYEQYF. The CDR3 coding sequence is TGCGCCAGCAGCAAAACAGGGGACCTCATCACCTACGAGCAGTACTTC.

The V gene is TRBV29-1, the J gene TRBJ2-1, with D possibly TRBD2 on 6 matching bases. The CDR3 has 15 amino acids. Per germline, CDR1 SQVTM and CDR2 ANQGSEA. V shed 5 bases and J shed 0 bases, with 14 bases lying between them. The CDR3 protein is CSVPLRGSSYNEQFF. The DNA for the CDR3 is TGCAGCGTTCCTCTCCGGGGGAGCTCCTACAATGAGCAGTTCTTC.

The genes are TRBV9 and TRBJ1-6; a weak D match, TRBD1 (5 bases). Trimming left V 0 bases short and J 8 bases short, with 12 bases between. The V gene's germline CDR1 is SGDLS and CDR2 YYNGEE. The CDR3 contains 15 residues. CDR3 sequence: CASSVAPGGDSPLHF. The CDR3 coding sequence is TGTGCCAGCAGCGTAGCTCCGGGGGGGGATTCACCCCTCCACTTT.

CDR3 in amino acids: CASRPGTGDTYEQYF. Written as DNA, the CDR3 is TGTGCCAGCAGGCCTGGGACAGGAGACACCTACGAGCAGTACTTC. This rearrangement joins TRBV7-9 to TRBJ2-7, with TRBD1 matching 8 bases. CDR3 length: 15 amino acids. Per the germline V gene, CDR1 is SEHNR and CDR2 is FQNEAQ (reference sequence). V shed 6 bases, J shed 2 bases, and the junction held 9 bases outside the gene matches. The full variable domain, with the rest looked up from reference TRBV7-9 and TRBJ2-7, is DTGVSQNPRHKITKRGQNVTFRCDPISEHNRLYWYRQTLGQGPEFLTYFQNEAQLEKSRLLSDRFSAERPKGSFSTLEIQRTEQGDSAMYLCASRPGTGDTYEQYFGPGTRLTVT.

The CDR3 nucleotides read TGTGCCAGTAGTCCCGGGACAGGGACCGGGGAGCTGTTTTTT. The encoded protein is CASSPGTGTGELFF. The V gene is TRBV19, the J gene TRBJ2-2, with TRBD1 identical over 9 bases. The junction had 3 bases not matched to a gene; V was cut back by 5 bases and J by 5 bases. The V gene's germline CDR1 is LNHDA and CDR2 SQIVND (reference sequence). CDR3 length equals 14 residues.

The V gene is TRBV7-9, the J gene TRBJ2-5; TRBD2 is a possible D gene (6 bases). CDR3 length equals 16 residues. Germline V gene sequence: CDR1 SEHNR, CDR2 FQNEAQ (reference sequence). With 1 base removed from V and 9 bases from J, the gap between germline ends came to 21 bases. The CDR3 spells CASSLVEGTNRKAQYF. The CDR3 bases are TGTGCCAGCAGCTTAGTGGAGGGAACAAACCGAAAGGCCCAGTACTTC.

The chain uses TRBV11-2 and TRBJ2-7; 7 bases match TRBD2. Germline V gene lookup returns CDR1 SGHAT and CDR2 FQNNGV. This CDR3 is built from 16 residues. Unmatched junction bases numbered 9, after V lost 2 bases and J lost 2 bases. CDR3: CASSLMLTSDTYEQYF. DNA of the CDR3: TGTGCCAGCAGCTTAATGTTAACTAGCGACACCTACGAGCAGTACTTC.

V gene TRBV13 combines with J gene TRBJ2-2; TRBD1 matches 9 bases. Unmatched junction bases numbered 8, after V lost 4 bases and J lost 5 bases. The CDR3 is 16 amino acids. CDR1 is PRHDT and CDR2 is FYEKMQ in the germline V gene (reference sequence). The CDR3 region is CASSSGQGVWTGELFF. In DNA, the CDR3 is TGTGCCAGCAGCTCGGGACAGGGAGTATGGACCGGGGAGCTGTTTTTT.

The chain employs TRBV6-1 and TRBJ2-7; 13 bases fit TRBD2. Looked up from germline, CDR1 is MNHNS and CDR2 is SASEGT. CDR3 size: 16 residues. V shed 4 bases and J 6 bases; nucleotides not matched to a gene: 9. CDR3 sequence (DNA): TGTGCCAGCAGTGGGGGACTAGCGGGACGGGTGCGCGAGCAGTACTTC. As protein: CASSGGLAGRVREQYF.

V usage is TRBV19 and J usage is TRBJ1-2; D unclear. The germline V gene has CDR1 LNHDA and CDR2 SQIVND (reference sequence). V gave up 7 bases and J gave up 4 bases, with 16 bases separating them. The CDR3 covers 14 residues. The CDR3 loop reads CASTRPAGSYGYTF. The CDR3 nucleotides are TGTGCCAGTACCCGCCCGGCGGGGAGCTATGGCTACACCTTC.

The rearrangement uses TRBV2 and TRBJ2-1; 10 bases agree with TRBD2. This CDR3 spans 14 amino acids. Germline V gene lookup returns CDR1 SNHLY and CDR2 FYNNEI. V shed 4 bases, J shed 5 bases, and the junction held 2 bases outside the gene matches. CDR3 region: CASSGLAGDNEQFF. Here the CDR3 DNA reads TGTGCCAGCAGTGGTCTAGCGGGGGACAATGAGCAGTTCTTC.

This chain uses TRBV7-9 with TRBJ2-1, with D possibly TRBD1 on 5 matching bases. CDR1 and CDR2 from the germline V gene are SEHNR and FQNEAQ (reference sequence). V was shortened by 1 base and J by 7 bases, with 11 bases between the two germline ends. The CDR3 totals 14 residues. The CDR3 DNA sequence: TGTGCCAGCAGCTTAGAGGCAGGGTGGAATGAGCAGTTCTTC. Encoded protein: CASSLEAGWNEQFF.

The V call is TRBV7-9, the J call TRBJ1-2; D gene ambiguous. The germline gives CDR1 SEHNR, CDR2 FQNEAQ (reference sequence). Trimming stripped 0 bases from V and 6 bases from J, with 8 bases between. The length of the CDR3 is 13 residues. CDR3 coding DNA: TGTGCCAGCAGCTTAGCGCGGGGAAATGGCTACACCTTC. This sequence encodes CASSLARGNGYTF.

The J gene is TRBJ2-3, the V gene TRBV3-1 (or the pseudogene TRBV3-2); tentative D call: TRBD2 (6 bases). V was trimmed by 3 bases and J by 2 bases, leaving 12 bases between them. The germline V gene encodes CDR1 LGHDT and CDR2 YNNKEL (reference sequence). This CDR3 comprises 15 residues. The DNA of the CDR3 is TGTGCCAGCAGCCAGAGGGCGGGACCCACAGATACGCAGTATTTT. The encoded protein is CASSQRAGPTDTQYF.

This chain links TRBV5-1 with TRBJ2-1; D might be TRBD2 (5 bases). Per germline, CDR1 SGHRS and CDR2 YFSETQ. CDR3 length: 16 amino acids. The V end was cut by 2 bases, the J end by 3 bases, with 15 bases between. Here the CDR3 DNA reads TGCGCCAGCAGCTTTGGAGGAGCGACCGGCTACAATGAGCAGTTCTTC. It specifies CASSFGGATGYNEQFF.

This clone has only a few counts. CDR3 DNA: TGCGCCAGCAGTGAGGGACTAGACGAATTAAAGTTCTTC. The encoded protein is CASSEGLDELKFF. The V call is TRBV10-1, the J call TRBJ2-1, with TRBD2 identical over 7 bases. The CDR3 has 13 residues. The junction had 9 bases not matched to a gene; V was cut back by 2 bases and J by 14 bases. CDR1 WNHNN and CDR2 SYGVQD come from the germline V gene (reference sequence).

This clone was counted only a few times. The V and J genes are TRBV3-1 (or the pseudogene TRBV3-2) and TRBJ2-7, with 7 bases that match TRBD1. Germline V gene data show CDR1 as LGHDT and CDR2 as YNNKEL (reference sequence). The CDR3 is made up of 15 amino acids. The J segment lost 2 bases and the V segment lost 5 bases, leaving 9 bases of the junction unmatched. Here the CDR3 reads CASSTFGQAPYEQYF. The CDR3 DNA sequence: TGTGCCAGCAGCACCTTCGGACAGGCCCCCTACGAGCAGTACTTC.

The chain has TRBV29-1 and TRBJ1-3, with D uncertain. CDR1 and CDR2 (germline): SQVTM, ANQGSEA. The CDR3 runs to 12 residues. The germline V and J ends were trimmed by 4 bases and 8 bases, with 12 bases remaining between them. In nucleotides, the CDR3 is TGCAGCGTTGCTCGCCTCGGGGACACCATATATTTT. This codes for CSVARLGDTIYF.

The chain employs TRBV5-1 and TRBJ2-2; 13 bases are a match to TRBD2. CDR1 and CDR2 (germline): SGHRS, YFSETQ. The ends lost 2 bases at V and 7 bases at J; junction bases unmatched: 11. The CDR3 loop spans 18 amino acids. The CDR3 DNA follows: TGCGCCAGCAGCTTCCCACTAGCGGGGGGGCCATCCTTCGGGGAGCTGTTTTTT. It is translated as CASSFPLAGGPSFGELFF.

The chain uses TRBV27 and TRBJ2-3; TRBD2 matches 10 bases. V shed 0 bases and J 1 base; nucleotides not matched to a gene: 7. This CDR3 spans 18 amino acids. CDR1 and CDR2 from the germline V gene are MNHEY and SMNVEV (reference sequence). CDR3 nucleotide sequence: TGTGCCAGCAGTTTATCGCGCCTAGCGGGAGCCGGCACAGATACGCAGTATTTT. It encodes CASSLSRLAGAGTDTQYF.

The chain combines TRBV6-5 with TRBJ2-1; 9 positions match TRBD2. The CDR3 spans 14 residues. V gave up 4 bases and J gave up 10 bases; unmatched junction bases: 8. Per the germline V gene, CDR1 is MNHEY and CDR2 is SVGAGI. DNA of the CDR3: TGTGCCAGCAGTTCCCTTGCTAGCGGGGCGGAGCAGTTCTTC. This sequence encodes CASSSLASGAEQFF.

This chain joins TRBV6-5 and TRBJ2-3; TRBD2 might be the D (5 bases). Deletions cut 6 bases from V and 1 base from J, with 14 bases between. The CDR3 is 15 residues long. From germline, CDR1 is MNHEY and CDR2 SVGAGI. CDR3 region: CASSVASGGTDTQYF. In nucleotides, the CDR3 is TGTGCCAGCAGCGTCGCGAGCGGCGGCACAGATACGCAGTATTTT.

The CDR3 DNA is TGCGCCAGCAGCTTAGGTCTTGGGACAGGGGTTGTTGAAGCTTTCTTT. Its protein is CASSLGLGTGVVEAFF. The chain carries TRBV5-1 and TRBJ1-1, with 10 nucleotides matching TRBD1. Unmatched junction bases numbered 11, after V lost 2 bases and J lost 7 bases. The germline V gene has CDR1 SGHRS and CDR2 YFSETQ. This CDR3 has 16 amino acids.

Only a few counts were recorded for this clone. The V call is TRBV5-5, the J call TRBJ1-1, with D possibly TRBD1 on 6 matching bases. The CDR3 consists of 14 residues. Looked up from germline, CDR1 is SGHKS and CDR2 is YYEKEE (reference sequence). V lost 0 bases and J lost 11, with 17 bases in between. As DNA, the CDR3 is TGTGCCAGCAGCTTGGAGTGGCAGGGGAAAGGGGCTTTCTTT. Translating gives CASSLEWQGKGAFF.

The chain is built from TRBV24-1 and TRBJ2-1; D not resolved. From germline, CDR1 is KGHDR and CDR2 SFDVKD. There are 13 residues in the CDR3. Trimming pared 5 bases from V and 9 bases from J, leaving 13 bases between. The CDR3 loop is CATSAPRQTEQFF. DNA for the CDR3: TGTGCCACCAGTGCCCCTAGGCAGACTGAGCAGTTCTTC.

A single count supports this clone. The J gene is TRBJ2-5, the V gene TRBV3-1 (or the pseudogene TRBV3-2), with a weak D call TRBD2 (6 bases). V was cut by 1 base and J by 2 bases, with 14 bases left in between. This CDR3 is 16 amino acids long. In germline, CDR1 is LGHDT, CDR2 YNNKEL (reference sequence). The CDR3 protein is CASSQAPGGGQETQYF. The CDR3 coding sequence is TGTGCCAGCAGCCAAGCCCCCGGTGGGGGGCAAGAGACCCAGTACTTC.

CDR3 coding DNA: TGTGCCAGCAGTGAATTCGGGGTACCCCACTTT. Translated, it gives CASSEFGVPHF. V and J are TRBV6-1 and TRBJ1-6; D unclear. Germline loops: CDR1 MNHNS, CDR2 SASEGT. Deletions cut 2 bases from V and 18 bases from J, with 11 bases between. The CDR3 is 11 residues long.

This chain links TRBV6-1 with TRBJ2-5; 8 bases line up with TRBD1. J gave up 7 bases and V 3 bases, and 13 bases lay outside the gene matches. Germline-derived CDR1 and CDR2 are MNHNS and SASEGT. The length of the CDR3 is 16 residues. CDR3 sequence (DNA): TGTGCCAGCAGTGAGACACTTACAGGGGGTTTGGGGACCCAGTACTTC. As protein: CASSETLTGGLGTQYF.